This TCR beta chain was sequenced for a study of regulatory T cells in long-lasting Graves disease (dated by TCRdb to the early 2020s). General notes on the study: Persistent Graves' disease was defined as persistently positive TSH receptor autoantibodies together with antithyroid drug treatment for over 5 years. The study was registered as a clinical trial and conducted in China. A total of about 33 samples underwent TCR sequencing: 13 from persistent and some 20 from newly diagnosed Graves' disease patients. This study used TCR sequencing and RNA sequencing of peripheral blood to compare persistent Graves' disease patients against newly diagnosed Graves' disease patients. On average, persistent Graves' disease patients in the clinical cohort had been on antithyroid drugs for around ten years.

The intended sense of this specimen's time point label: persistent/refractory GD, antithyroid drugs over 5 years with positive TRAb. For both TCR sequencing and RNA sequencing, RNA was extracted from PBMCs in TRIzol. Graves' disease was diagnosed according to American Thyroid Association guidelines. Recruitment of patients was carried out at an endocrinology department in Xi'an, China. From each patient, 7.5 to 10 milliliters of peripheral blood was collected into an EDTA anticoagulant tube. PBMCs were isolated by Ficoll Paque Plus density gradient separation without further T cell sorting. An Agilent 2100 Bioanalyzer and agarose gel were used to check RNA quality, while a NanoDrop 2000 measured RNA concentration. There are many counts of this clonotype. No cognate antigen has been identified for it. Base qualities are missing; no much larger clone stands one base away. The study at large found these results: The authors noted that the small sample size was a limitation that may lower accuracy. Lower TCR Shannon entropy and fewer highly expanded clones were observed in persistent Graves' disease patients than in newly diagnosed patients, which suggested clonal expansion. Patients with persistent disease shared more public clonotypes (roughly 2,900) than newly diagnosed patients did (nearly 1,000). Peripheral blood alone was examined, since thyroid tissue, which constituted the primary lesion, could not be accessed. Sequencing and analysis were restricted to the TCR beta chain.

Receptor libraries were prepared by multiplex PCR. Data came from an Illumina HiSeq 4000. CDR3 regions were amplified by Arm-PCR with iRepertoire HTBI primers to construct TCR beta libraries. Before sequencing, the PCR products underwent gel purification. The source study handled its data this way. A total of fewer than 65 TRBV and some 15 TRBJ segments were identified across samples and were used for gene usage analysis of CDR3 amino acid clonotypes. COPE and FqMerger were used to merge filtered high-quality paired reads into contigs. BLAST was used to align contigs to IMGT TRBV, TRBD and TRBJ reference genes, with CDR3 defined following IMGT. Any clonotype with a frequency above 0.1% was counted as a highly expanded clone. Repertoire diversity was measured by Shannon entropy, and V-J evenness by the Gini coefficient. A clonotype was considered public if more than one individual shared it. The raw public data were reprocessed by TCRdb itself: fastp quality trimming at Q25, MiXCR clonotype calling, in-frame beta chains only. Every distinct CDR3 protein forms one entry, paired with its most common genes and DNA. What appears here as the V and J calls and clone size reflects TCRdb's work, not the paper's. The sample table holds about 470,000 distinct CDR3 sequences, of which less than 25% were seen once. The top ten hold roughly 8% of the sample.

The receptor was isolated from a female donor with Graves disease. Sequencing used peripheral blood mononuclear cells (PBMCs), obtained when the disease was refractory, from a patient treated with antithyroid drugs.

The CDR3: CASSPTGTYNEQFF. The nucleotide sequence reads as follows: TGTGCCAGCAGTCCCACAGGGACCTACAATGAGCAGTTCTTC. The chain joins TRBV11-1 to TRBJ2-1, and possibly TRBD1, on 6 matching bases. The germline V gene encodes CDR1 SGHAT and CDR2 FQDESV (reference sequence). The CDR3 goes from the cysteine to the phenylalanine over 14 residues. This entry keeps only the CDR3 DNA: 42 bases, framed from base 1. V is cut by 6 bases and J by 2 bases, and the space between the germline ends is 11 bases.